This T cell receptor (beta chain) was identified in a study of beta chain features in type 1 diabetes (dated by TCRdb to 2017 to 2018). At the level of the whole study: Mean age, gender distribution, total cell number and subset yield did not differ between patients and healthy donors. A total of 85 million to 110 million sorted cells were examined across all samples, and RNA yield correlated strongly with the number of cells per subset. In the study, recently diagnosed type 1 diabetes patients and matched healthy donors were compared on the TCRB repertoires of their sorted circulating CD4+ T cell subsets. Regulatory and stem cell-like memory subsets were isolated from only 8 patients and roughly eight healthy donors, whereas naive and central memory subsets came from all 30 or so donors.

Each donor gave one peripheral blood draw, around 0.12 L on average, collected into heparinised tubes. A BD FACSAria II was used to sort naive, central memory, regulatory and stem cell-like memory CD4+ T cells with a panel that included CD45RO, CCR7, CD25, CD127, CD95 and CD27. Purity was above 98% for every sorted population. PBMCs were isolated immediately by Lymphoprep density gradient centrifugation and stained directly without culture. So that batch effects would be minimized, each experiment stained and sorted samples in pairs, pairing one healthy donor with one patient. All of the isolated RNA was reverse transcribed with the High Capacity cDNA Reverse Transcription Kit, so expressed TCRB transcripts were sequenced. Deep immunoSEQ sequencing was performed on naive, central memory and regulatory T cell samples, with an average of roughly 3.5 million total reads per sample. After sorted cells were lysed in RLT buffer, RNA was extracted with DNase-treated RNeasy Micro or Mini kits, with the choice depending on cell number. Each cell subset was processed separately to prevent cross-contamination, with patient and healthy donor samples processed together. Using the immunoSEQ multiplex PCR, TCRB sequences were amplified from cDNA into 87-bp fragments spanning the CDR3 region. Sequencing of the amplicons was performed on the Illumina HiSeq platform. On the authors' methods: Synthetic template baselines were used to correct PCR bias computationally, reads within Hamming distance 2 were collapsed together, and singletons that could not be merged were discarded. Reads were aligned against IMGT so that V, D and J genes, CDR3 length and insertions or deletions at six rearrangement sites could be assigned. Within each subset, clonotype counts were normalized to the number of sorted cells before true diversity and Gini coefficients were calculated with the tcR R package. Repertoire sharing was quantified using the overlap coefficient calculated on TCRB nucleotide sequences. Out-of-frame TCRB sequences from naive cells were analyzed to stand in for the pre-selection repertoire. TCRdb mirrors the immuneACCESS table, restricted to in-frame sequences. Some clones are absent from its copies; in checked studies, under half trace to an unresolved V gene, and the reason for the others is unknown. The DNA gave D and trimming, while V, J and clone size come from that table. The sample table shows about 640,000 clones, and 9.5% to 15% are seen once. More than 0.095% of the sample belongs to the ten largest clones.

The study at large found these results: Because cDNA was sequenced instead of genomic DNA, activated cells with high expression could be over-represented, although the groups did not differ in activation or CD3 levels. Type 1 diabetes patients showed a moderate but significant shortening of TCRB CDR3 length in all four CD4+ subsets. The naive, central memory and regulatory TCRB repertoires appeared to resemble one another more closely among patients than among healthy donors. Shorter templates might be favored by PCR, yet because patient and control samples were amplified and corrected together, any such skew would affect both groups equally. At VDJ recombination sites, patients with type 1 diabetes made fewer insertions and deleted more nucleotides, a pattern implying thymic rearrangement abnormalities. HLA sub-analyses involved small numbers of individuals, so any influence of HLA type on TCRB rearrangement remained unresolved.

Based on the germline V gene, the CDR1 and CDR2 sequences are SGHRS and YFSETQ. The V and J ends are trimmed by 0 bases and 5 bases, leaving 11 bases between them. The CDR3 spans 14 residues, from the cysteine through the phenylalanine. Of the read, only the CDR3 DNA is kept; its 42 bases are in frame from base 1. Worth noting for this clone: Its cognate antigen has yet to be identified. Base qualities are missing; no much larger clone stands one base away.

Recombination joined TRBV5-1 with TRBJ2-5; TRBD1 might be the D gene, on 6 matching bases. The source material was naive CD4+ T cells from blood. The meaning of the sample's cell subset or site label: true naive CD4+ T cells. This TCR derives from a man younger than 45 with type 1 diabetes. For the CDR3, the sequence is CASSLDRVKETQYF. The DNA reads as follows: TGCGCCAGCAGCTTGGACAGGGTCAAGGAGACCCAGTACTTC.